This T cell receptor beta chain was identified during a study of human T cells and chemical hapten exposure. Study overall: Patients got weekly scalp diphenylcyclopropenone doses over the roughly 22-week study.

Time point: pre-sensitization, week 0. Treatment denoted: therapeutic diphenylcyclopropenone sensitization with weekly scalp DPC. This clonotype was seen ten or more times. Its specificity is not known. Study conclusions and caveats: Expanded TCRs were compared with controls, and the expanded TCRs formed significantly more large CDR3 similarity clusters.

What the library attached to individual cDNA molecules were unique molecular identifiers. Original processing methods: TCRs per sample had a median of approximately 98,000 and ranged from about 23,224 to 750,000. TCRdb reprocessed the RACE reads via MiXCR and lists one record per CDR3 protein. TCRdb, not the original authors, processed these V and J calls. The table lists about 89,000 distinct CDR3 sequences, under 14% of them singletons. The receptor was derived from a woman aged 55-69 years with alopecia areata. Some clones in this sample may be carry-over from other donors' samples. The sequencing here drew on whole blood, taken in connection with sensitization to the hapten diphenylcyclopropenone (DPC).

The CDR3 reads CSALDRTSTDTQYF. CDR3 DNA: TGCAGTGCTTTGGACAGGACTAGCACAGATACGCAGTATTTT. This chain links TRBV20-1 with TRBJ2-3, with TRBD1 matching over 7 bases. V lost 5 bases and J lost 0; bases outside the gene matches: 5. CDR1 is DFQATT, CDR2 SNEGSKA, per germline (reference sequence). This CDR3 comprises 14 residues.